This T cell receptor (beta chain) was recovered during a study of radiation and T cells in renal cell carcinoma. Documented treatment: treatment-naive control, cytoreductive nephrectomy. The assay was immunoSEQ multiplex PCR, and TCRdb's table has in-frame clones only and misses some. The repertoire holds roughly 12,000 clones, around 65% seen once, with 15% to 20% in the top ten. This CDR3 comprises 15 residues. Trimming stripped 4 bases from V and 2 bases from J, with 15 bases between. Per germline, CDR1 SGHNT and CDR2 YYREEE (reference sequence). Sequences were derived from tumor tissue, sampled from a patient whose treatment was nephrectomy without radiotherapy. The chain uses TRBV5-4 and TRBJ2-5, with D tentatively TRBD1 or TRBD2 (5 bases each). The TCR comes from a woman older than 75 with renal cell carcinoma. CDR3 loop: CASSPWQWGQETQYF. The CDR3 nucleotides read TGTGCCAGCAGCCCATGGCAGTGGGGGCAAGAGACCCAGTACTTC.